Sequencing of this T cell receptor beta chain was carried out in a study of blood T cell repertoires in COVID-19. Across the study: Sites in the United States, Italy and Spain provided acute and convalescent COVID-19 samples. Sources were T cells, B-cell-depleted T cells, or PBMCs; the material itself was cDNA or gDNA.

Original analysis: The authors estimated nucleated cell counts from reference gene primer amplification. Using immunoSEQ multiplex PCR, the repertoire was profiled, and TCRdb retains in-frame clones only, with some absent. V, J and clone size were drawn from that table, and D and trimming were deduced from the DNA. This sample has fewer than 500,000 clones, with 86% found just once. The CDR3 consists of 12 residues. The germline V gene encodes CDR1 SNHLY and CDR2 FYNNEI. Trimming left V 3 bases short and J 4 bases short, with 6 bases between. This sequence joins TRBV2 and TRBJ2-5; D is unclear. Sequencing was performed on peripheral blood. The receptor was derived from a young woman with active or convalescent COVID-19. The CDR3 region has the DNA TGTGCCAGCAGTGATTCTCCAGAGACCCAGTACTTC. It encodes CASSDSPETQYF.